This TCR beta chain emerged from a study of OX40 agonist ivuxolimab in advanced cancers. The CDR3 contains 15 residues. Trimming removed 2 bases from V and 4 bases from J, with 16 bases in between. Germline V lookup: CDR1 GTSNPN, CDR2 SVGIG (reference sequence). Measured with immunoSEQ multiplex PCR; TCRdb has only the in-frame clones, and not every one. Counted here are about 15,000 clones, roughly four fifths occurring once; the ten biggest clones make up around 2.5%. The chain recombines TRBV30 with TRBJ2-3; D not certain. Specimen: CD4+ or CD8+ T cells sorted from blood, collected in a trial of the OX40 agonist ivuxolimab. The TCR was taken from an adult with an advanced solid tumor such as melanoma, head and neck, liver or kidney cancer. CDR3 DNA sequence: TGTGCCTGGAGTCCGACTTTAGGGAAGGCAGATACGCAGTATTTT. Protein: CAWSPTLGKADTQYF. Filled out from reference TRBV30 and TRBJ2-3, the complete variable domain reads SQTIHQWPATLVQPVGSPLSLECTVEGTSNPNLYWYRQAAGRGLQLLFYSVGIGQISSEVPQNLSASRPQDRQFILSSKKLLLSDSGFYLCAWSPTLGKADTQYFGPGTRLTVL.